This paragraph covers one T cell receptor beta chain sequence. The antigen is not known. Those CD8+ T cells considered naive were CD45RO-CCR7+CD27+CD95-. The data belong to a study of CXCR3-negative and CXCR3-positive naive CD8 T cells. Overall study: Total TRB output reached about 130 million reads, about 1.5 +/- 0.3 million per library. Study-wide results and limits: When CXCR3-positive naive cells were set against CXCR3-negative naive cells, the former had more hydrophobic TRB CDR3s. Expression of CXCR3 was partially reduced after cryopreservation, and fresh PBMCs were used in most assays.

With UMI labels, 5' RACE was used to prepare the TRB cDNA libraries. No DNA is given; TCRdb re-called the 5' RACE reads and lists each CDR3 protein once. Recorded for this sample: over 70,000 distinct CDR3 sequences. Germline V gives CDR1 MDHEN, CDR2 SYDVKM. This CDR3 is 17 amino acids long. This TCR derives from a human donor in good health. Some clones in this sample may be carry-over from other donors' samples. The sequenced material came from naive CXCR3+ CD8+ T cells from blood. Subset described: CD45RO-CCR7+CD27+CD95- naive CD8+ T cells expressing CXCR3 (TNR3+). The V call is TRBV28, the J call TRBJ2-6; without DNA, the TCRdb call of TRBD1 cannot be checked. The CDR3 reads CASSYRDRGSGANVLTF.